The entry that follows covers one TCR beta chain sequence. Its antigen remains unidentified. The TCRbeta library was prepared with unique molecular identifiers. TCRdb processed the PCR reads anew with MiXCR; each CDR3 protein has one entry. The sample consists of around 450,000 distinct CDR3 sequences, roughly two fifths of them appearing once. This sample is part of a study of T-cell reconstitution after alpha-beta-depleted transplantation in children. Study-level points and caveats: T-cell counts and diversity were attributed mostly to newly produced T cells one year after transplant.

There are 14 residues in the CDR3. Trimming cost V 6 bases and J 0 bases, with 10 bases left between them. The receptor was derived from a girl aged 2-10 years with aplastic anemia, due to receive a stem cell transplant. Sample: PBMCs, taken before TCRalphabeta/CD19-depleted stem cell transplant. This chain uses TRBV12-3 or TRBV12-4 with TRBJ2-3; D is undetermined. Written as DNA, the CDR3 is TGTGCCAGCAGGTTAACACTCAGCACAGATACGCAGTATTTT. It encodes CASRLTLSTDTQYF.